One T cell receptor beta chain is described in this entry. The sample originates from a study of cytomegalovirus exposure and HLA in healthy donors. CDR1 is SGHRS and CDR2 is YFSETQ in the germline V gene. Trimming removed 0 bases from V and 3 bases from J; junction bases left unmatched: 4. The CDR3 runs 15 residues. PCR involved 60 Vbeta and 13 Jbeta primers. Libraries were prepared by immunoSEQ multiplex PCR; TCRdb keeps only in-frame clonotypes and omits some of them. This sample carries around 130,000 clones, about 80% of them seen once, and the ten largest clones take 4%. Sequencing used PBMCs. The V and J genes are TRBV5-1 and TRBJ2-7; the match to TRBD2 covers 9 bases. This TCR was sampled from a middle-aged woman in good health and CMV-seronegative. CDR3 sequence: CASSLVSGGFYEQYF. CDR3 sequence (DNA): TGCGCCAGCAGCTTGGTAAGCGGGGGGTTCTACGAGCAGTACTTC.